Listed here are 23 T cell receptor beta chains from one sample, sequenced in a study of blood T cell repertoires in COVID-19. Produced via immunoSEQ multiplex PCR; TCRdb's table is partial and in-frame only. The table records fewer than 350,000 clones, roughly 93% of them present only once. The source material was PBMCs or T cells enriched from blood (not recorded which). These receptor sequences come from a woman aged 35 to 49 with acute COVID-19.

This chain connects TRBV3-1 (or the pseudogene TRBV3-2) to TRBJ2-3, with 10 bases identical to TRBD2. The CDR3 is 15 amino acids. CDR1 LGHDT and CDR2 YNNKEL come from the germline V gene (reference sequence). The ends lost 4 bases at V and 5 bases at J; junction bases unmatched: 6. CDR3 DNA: TGTGCCAGCAGCCGCGTAGCGGGGGGTAAAGATACGCAGTATTTT. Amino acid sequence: CASSRVAGGKDTQYF.

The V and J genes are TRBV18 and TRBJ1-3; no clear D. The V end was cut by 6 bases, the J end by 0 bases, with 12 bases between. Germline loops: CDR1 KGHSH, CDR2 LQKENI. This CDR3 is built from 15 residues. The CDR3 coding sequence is TGTGCCAGCTCGCCTACTGCCCCCTCTGGAAACACCATATATTTT. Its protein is CASSPTAPSGNTIYF. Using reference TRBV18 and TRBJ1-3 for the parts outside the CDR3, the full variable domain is NAGVMQNPRHLVRRRGQEARLRCSPMKGHSHVYWYRQLPEEGLKFMVYLQKENIIDESGMPKERFSAEFPKEGPSILRIQQVVRGDSAAYFCASSPTAPSGNTIYFGEGSWLTVV.

The DNA of the CDR3 is TGTGCCAGTAGTACGACTCAACAGGGGTTTTACTATGGCTACACCTTC. This codes for CASSTTQQGFYYGYTF. This chain uses TRBV19 with TRBJ1-2; 7 nucleotides align to TRBD1. Trimming cost V 4 bases and J 3 bases; bases outside gene matches: 11. Looked up from germline, CDR1 is LNHDA and CDR2 is SQIVND (reference sequence). CDR3 length equals 16 residues.

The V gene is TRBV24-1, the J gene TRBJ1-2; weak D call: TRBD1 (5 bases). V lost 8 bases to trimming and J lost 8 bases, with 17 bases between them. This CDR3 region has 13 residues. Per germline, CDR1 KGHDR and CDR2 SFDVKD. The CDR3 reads CATNSGDSEGYTF. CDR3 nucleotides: TGTGCCACCAATTCGGGAGACAGTGAAGGCTACACCTTC.

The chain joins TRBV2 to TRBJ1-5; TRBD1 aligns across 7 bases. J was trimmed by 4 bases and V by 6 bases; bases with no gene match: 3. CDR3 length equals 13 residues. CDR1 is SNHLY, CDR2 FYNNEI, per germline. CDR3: CASRGQVNQPQHF. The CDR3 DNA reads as TGTGCCAGCAGAGGACAGGTTAATCAGCCCCAGCATTTT.

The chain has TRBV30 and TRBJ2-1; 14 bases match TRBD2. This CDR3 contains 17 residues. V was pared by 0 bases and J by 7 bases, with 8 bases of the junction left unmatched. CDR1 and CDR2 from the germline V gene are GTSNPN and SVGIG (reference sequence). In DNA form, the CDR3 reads TGTGCCTGGAGTGTACTAGGGGGGACTAGCGGGAGTAATGAGCAGTTCTTC. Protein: CAWSVLGGTSGSNEQFF.

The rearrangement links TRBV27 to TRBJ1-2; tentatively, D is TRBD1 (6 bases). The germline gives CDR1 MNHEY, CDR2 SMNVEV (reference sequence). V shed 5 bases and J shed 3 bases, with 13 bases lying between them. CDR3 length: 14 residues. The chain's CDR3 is CASSPGQPYYGYTF. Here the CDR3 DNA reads TGTGCCAGCAGTCCCGGACAGCCTTACTATGGCTACACCTTC.

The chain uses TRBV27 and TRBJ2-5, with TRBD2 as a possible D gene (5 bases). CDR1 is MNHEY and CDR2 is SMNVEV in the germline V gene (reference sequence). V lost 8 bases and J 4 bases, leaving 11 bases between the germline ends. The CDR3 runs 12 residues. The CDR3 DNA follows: TGTGCCAGCCGGACTGTTGGAGAGACCCAGTACTTC. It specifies CASRTVGETQYF.

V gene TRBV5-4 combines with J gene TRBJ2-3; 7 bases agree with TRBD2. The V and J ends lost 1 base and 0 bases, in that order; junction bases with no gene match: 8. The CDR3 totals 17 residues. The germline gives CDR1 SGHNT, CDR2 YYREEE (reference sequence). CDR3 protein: CASSLKVPGGSTDTQYF. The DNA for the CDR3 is TGTGCCAGCAGCTTGAAGGTTCCGGGGGGAAGCACAGATACGCAGTATTTT.

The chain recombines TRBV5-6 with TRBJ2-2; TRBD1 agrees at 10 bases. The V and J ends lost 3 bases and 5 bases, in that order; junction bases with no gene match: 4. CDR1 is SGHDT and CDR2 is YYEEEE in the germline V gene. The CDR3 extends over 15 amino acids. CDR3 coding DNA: TGTGCCAGCAGCTCGGGACAGGGGAGGACCGGGGAGCTGTTTTTT. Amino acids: CASSSGQGRTGELFF.

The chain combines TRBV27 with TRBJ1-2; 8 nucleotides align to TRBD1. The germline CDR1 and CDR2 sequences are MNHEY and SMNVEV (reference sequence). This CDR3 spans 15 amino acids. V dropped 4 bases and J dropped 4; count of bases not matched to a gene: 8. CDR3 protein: CASSSTGTGGYGYTF. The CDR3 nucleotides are TGTGCCAGCAGTTCAACCGGGACAGGCGGCTATGGCTACACCTTC.

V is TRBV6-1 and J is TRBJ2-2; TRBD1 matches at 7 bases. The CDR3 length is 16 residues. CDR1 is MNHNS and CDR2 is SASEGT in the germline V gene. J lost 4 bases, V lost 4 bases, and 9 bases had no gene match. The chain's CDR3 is CASSAKGGTITGELFF. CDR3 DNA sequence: TGTGCCAGCAGTGCGAAAGGGGGCACAATCACCGGGGAGCTGTTTTTT.

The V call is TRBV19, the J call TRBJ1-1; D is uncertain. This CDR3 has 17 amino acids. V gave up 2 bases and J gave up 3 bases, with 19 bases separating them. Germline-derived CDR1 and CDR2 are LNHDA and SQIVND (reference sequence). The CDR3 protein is CASSIITPATGHTEAFF. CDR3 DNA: TGTGCCAGTAGTATAATTACTCCTGCCACTGGGCACACTGAAGCTTTCTTT.

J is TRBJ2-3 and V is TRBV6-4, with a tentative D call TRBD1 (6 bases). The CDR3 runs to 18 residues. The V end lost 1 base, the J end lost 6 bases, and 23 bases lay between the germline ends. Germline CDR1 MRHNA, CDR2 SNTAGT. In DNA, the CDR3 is TGTGCCAGCAGTGACTTAACAGGGTTGGTGTTAACCGGGGATACGCAGTATTTT. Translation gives CASSDLTGLVLTGDTQYF.

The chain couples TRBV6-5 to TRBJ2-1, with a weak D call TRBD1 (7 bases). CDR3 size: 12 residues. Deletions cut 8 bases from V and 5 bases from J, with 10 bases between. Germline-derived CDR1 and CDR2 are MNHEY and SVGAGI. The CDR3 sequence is CASGRGDNEQFF. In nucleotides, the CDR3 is TGTGCCAGCGGCAGGGGGGACAATGAGCAGTTCTTC.

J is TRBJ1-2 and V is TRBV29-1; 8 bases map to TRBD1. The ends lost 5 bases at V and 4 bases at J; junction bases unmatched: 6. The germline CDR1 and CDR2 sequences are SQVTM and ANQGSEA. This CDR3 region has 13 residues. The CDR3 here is CSVRTGIFYGYTF. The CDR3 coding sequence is TGCAGCGTTCGGACAGGGATTTTCTATGGCTACACCTTC.

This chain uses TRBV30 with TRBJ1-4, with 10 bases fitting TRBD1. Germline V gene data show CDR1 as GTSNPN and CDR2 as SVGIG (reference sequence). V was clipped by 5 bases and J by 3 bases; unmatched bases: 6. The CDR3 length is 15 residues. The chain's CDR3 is CAWSRDRGPNEKLFF. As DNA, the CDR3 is TGTGCCTGGTCCCGGGACAGGGGACCTAATGAAAAACTGTTTTTT.

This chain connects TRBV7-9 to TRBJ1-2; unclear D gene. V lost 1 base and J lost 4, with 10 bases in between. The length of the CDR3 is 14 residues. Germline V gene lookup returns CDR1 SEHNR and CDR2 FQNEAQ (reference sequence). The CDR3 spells CASSLGAGPYGYTF. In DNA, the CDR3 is TGTGCCAGCAGCTTAGGTGCGGGCCCCTATGGCTACACCTTC. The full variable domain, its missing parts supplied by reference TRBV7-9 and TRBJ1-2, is DTGVSQNPRHKITKRGQNVTFRCDPISEHNRLYWYRQTLGQGPEFLTYFQNEAQLEKSRLLSDRFSAERPKGSFSTLEIQRTEQGDSAMYLCASSLGAGPYGYTFGSGTRLTVV.

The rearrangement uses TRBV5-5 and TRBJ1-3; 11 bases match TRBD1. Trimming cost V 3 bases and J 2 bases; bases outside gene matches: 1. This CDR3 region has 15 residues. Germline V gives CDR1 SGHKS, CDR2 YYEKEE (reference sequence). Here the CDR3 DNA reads TGTGCCAGCAGCTCGGGACAGGGGGCTGGAAACACCATATATTTT. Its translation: CASSSGQGAGNTIYF.

CDR3 coding DNA: TGTGCCAGCAGCCAGGCGGGAGGTTCCTACGAGCAGTACTTC. Its protein product is CASSQAGGSYEQYF. The V and J genes are TRBV3-1 (or the pseudogene TRBV3-2) and TRBJ2-7; TRBD2 aligns across 8 bases. V was clipped by 3 bases and J by 1 base; unmatched bases: 2. The CDR3 is 14 amino acids. Germline CDR1 reads LGHDT; CDR2 reads YNNKEL (reference sequence).

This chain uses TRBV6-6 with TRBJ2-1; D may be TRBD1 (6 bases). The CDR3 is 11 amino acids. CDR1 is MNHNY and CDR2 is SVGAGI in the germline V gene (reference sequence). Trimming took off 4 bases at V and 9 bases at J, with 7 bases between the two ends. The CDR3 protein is CASSFRGEQFF. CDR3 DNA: TGTGCCAGCAGTTTCAGGGGTGAGCAGTTCTTC.

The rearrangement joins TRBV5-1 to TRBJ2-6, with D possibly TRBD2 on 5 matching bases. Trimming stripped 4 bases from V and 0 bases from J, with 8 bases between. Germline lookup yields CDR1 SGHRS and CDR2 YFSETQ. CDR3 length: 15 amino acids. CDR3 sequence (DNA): TGCGCCAGCAGCCGAGGGCCCTCTGGGGCCAACGTCCTGACTTTC. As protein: CASSRGPSGANVLTF.

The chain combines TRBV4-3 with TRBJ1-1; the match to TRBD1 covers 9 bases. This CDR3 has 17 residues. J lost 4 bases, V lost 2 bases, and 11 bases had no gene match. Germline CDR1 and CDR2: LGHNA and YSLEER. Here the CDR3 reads CASSQSGTGFYTTEAFF. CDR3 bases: TGCGCCAGCAGCCAATCCGGGACAGGGTTTTACACCACTGAAGCTTTCTTT.